This T cell receptor beta chain was captured by sequencing in a study of early T cells in non-severe SARS-CoV-2 infection. Across the study: Chains were not paired, and sequencing was done on bulk RNA from unsorted whole blood. Whole-study results and caveats: Matching against VDJdb likely underestimated virus-specific expansions, favoring anti-spike CD8.

Trimming took off 4 bases at V and 6 bases at J, with 7 bases between the two ends. The CDR3 is 12 residues long. CDR1 is SNHLY and CDR2 is FYNNEI in the germline V gene. Unique molecular identifiers were attached to individual cDNA molecules. TCRdb reanalysed the 5' RACE reads using MiXCR and keeps one entry per CDR3 protein. The table records under 85,000 distinct CDR3 sequences, approximately 15% of them present only once. This clonotype was seen more than once but under ten times. Its target is not known. The V gene is TRBV2, the J gene TRBJ2-1; no clear D gene. The input for sequencing was whole blood, taken at baseline. This receptor was obtained from an adult who was a healthcare worker with PCR-confirmed SARS-CoV-2 infection or an uninfected control (not recorded which). The CDR3 loop is CASSGSGNEQFF. The CDR3 DNA reads as TGTGCCAGCAGTGGATCTGGCAATGAGCAGTTCTTC. The full variable domain, its missing parts supplied by reference TRBV2 and TRBJ2-1, is EPEVTQTPSHQVTQMGQEVILRCVPISNHLYFYWYRQILGQKVEFLVSFYNNEISEKSEIFDDQFSVERPDGSNFTLKIRSTKLEDSAMYFCASSGSGNEQFFGPGTRLTVL.